The sample holds many counts of the clone carrying this TCR beta chain. Its antigen is not identified. The sample belongs to a study of T cells in Graves' hyperthyroidism and ophthalmopathy. Study-level background: Once the initial diagnosis was made, peripheral blood was obtained before any treatment. Notes on the study in general: Most clonotypes that expanded in the thyroid above 0.001 also showed up in blood. From stable hyperthyroidism, ophthalmopathy was set apart by a 13 V-J model.

This CDR3 comprises 14 residues. V shed 6 bases, J shed 6 bases, and the junction held 4 bases outside the gene matches. Germline lookup yields CDR1 MDHEN and CDR2 SYDVKM. Those patients with uncontrolled infection, other autoimmune disease, pregnancy or lactation were excluded. TCR beta CDR3 regions were amplified from RNA transcripts. When the TCR CDR3 underwent first-round RT-PCR, the HTBI primer set was used. TCRdb itself ran the multiplex PCR reads through MiXCR, one entry per CDR3 protein. Here the sample spans some 350,000 distinct CDR3 sequences, nearly 15% being singletons. V is TRBV28 and J is TRBJ1-5; 11 nucleotides line up with TRBD1. Sequenced material: blood. This TCR derives from a woman aged 60 to 75 with Graves' ophthalmopathy. For the CDR3, the DNA is TGTGCCAGCAGAGCCGGGACAGGGGGTCAGCCCCAGCATTTT. It specifies CASRAGTGGQPQHF.